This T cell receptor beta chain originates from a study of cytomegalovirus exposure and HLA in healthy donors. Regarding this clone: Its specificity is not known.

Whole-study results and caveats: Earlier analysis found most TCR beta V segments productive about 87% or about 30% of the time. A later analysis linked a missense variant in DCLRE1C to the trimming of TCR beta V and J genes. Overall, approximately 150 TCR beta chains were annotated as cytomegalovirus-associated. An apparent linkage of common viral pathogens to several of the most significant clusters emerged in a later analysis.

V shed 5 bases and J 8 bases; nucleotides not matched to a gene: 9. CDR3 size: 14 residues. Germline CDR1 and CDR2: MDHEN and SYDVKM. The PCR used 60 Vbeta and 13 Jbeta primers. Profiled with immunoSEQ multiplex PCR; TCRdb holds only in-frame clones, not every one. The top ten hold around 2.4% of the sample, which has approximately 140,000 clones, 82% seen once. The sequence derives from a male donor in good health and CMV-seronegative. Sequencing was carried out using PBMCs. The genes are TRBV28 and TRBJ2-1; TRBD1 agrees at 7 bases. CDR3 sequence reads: CASSPPGGGDEQFF. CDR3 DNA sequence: TGTGCCAGCAGTCCTCCAGGGGGTGGGGATGAGCAGTTCTTC.